Listed below are T cell receptor beta chains from one sample, sequenced in a study of beta chain features in type 1 diabetes. The assay was immunoSEQ multiplex PCR, and TCRdb's table has in-frame clones only and misses some. The sample holds fewer than 250,000 clones, about 63% seen once. Input material: naive CD4+ T cells from blood. The receptors shown here come from a young man in good health. CDR3s include the opening cysteine and the closing phenylalanine or tryptophan. The D gene is left open where the match is weak.

D	V	J	length	CDR3
.	TRBV4-3	TRBJ2-1	15	CASSHTASSYNEQFF
.	TRBV5-1	TRBJ2-4	13	CASSSGLENIQYF
TRBD2	TRBV11-2	TRBJ2-5	15	CASSFNSASGETQYF
.	TRBV23-1	TRBJ2-7	13	CAGPRGKIYEQYF
.	TRBV7-9	TRBJ2-5	11	CASSRQETQYF
TRBD1	TRBV28	TRBJ2-5	14	CASSSLGQSETQYF
TRBD2	TRBV7-8	TRBJ2-7	15	CASSLRGGGSYEQYF
.	TRBV9	TRBJ2-2	13	CASTLADTGELFF
TRBD2	TRBV18	TRBJ2-1	15	CASSPVTSGRDEQFF
.	TRBV29-1	TRBJ2-2	14	CSVLDWPRGGELFF
.	TRBV29-1	TRBJ1-1	12	CSVEAPYPEAFF
.	TRBV20-1	TRBJ2-1	11	CSAGLNNEQFF
.	TRBV30	TRBJ1-2	13	CAWSSGLNYGYTF
.	TRBV28	TRBJ1-2	13	CASRDSPNYGYTF
.	TRBV6-6	TRBJ2-7	14	CASSPGASSYEQYF
.	TRBV11-2	TRBJ2-7	13	CASSWGASYEQYF
TRBD1	TRBV7-2	TRBJ2-3	14	CASSLDRVSDTQYF
.	TRBV29-1	TRBJ1-1	13	CSVGGVMNTEAFF
TRBD1	TRBV29-1	TRBJ2-1	14	CSVGQDRGANEQFF
TRBD1	TRBV9	TRBJ2-7	14	CASSVRDRLHEQYF
TRBD2	TRBV15	TRBJ2-7	16	CATATPTSGGPYEQYF
.	TRBV7-2	TRBJ2-5	12	CASSEDGETQYF
TRBD2	TRBV9	TRBJ2-1	13	CASSVGLAMEQFF
TRBD2	TRBV25-1	TRBJ2-1	14	CASSVAGVTNEQFF
TRBD2	TRBV2	TRBJ2-3	15	CASSIIAGTPDTQYF
.	TRBV15	TRBJ2-3	15	CATSAPGLSTDTQYF
TRBD2	TRBV5-6	TRBJ2-1	16	CASSLGTKSSYNEQFF
.	TRBV4-1	TRBJ2-2	16	CASSQISGTNTGELFF
TRBD2	TRBV30	TRBJ2-4	16	CAVQLAGGRSKNIQYF
TRBD2	TRBV29-1	TRBJ2-7	12	CSTRAGGYEQYF
TRBD1	TRBV9	TRBJ1-2	14	CASSPRQGAGGYTF
TRBD2	TRBV9	TRBJ2-2	16	CASRRTSGSKDGELFF
TRBD1	TRBV5-1	TRBJ2-3	15	CASRLGQGSTDTQYF
.	TRBV5-1	TRBJ2-5	13	CASSPGQWETQYF
TRBD2	TRBV2	TRBJ2-5	13	CASSGGGLETQYF
.	TRBV9	TRBJ2-3	16	CASSVVGRERTDTQYF
.	TRBV4-2	TRBJ2-3	14	CASSHGSSTDTQYF
.	TRBV30	TRBJ1-5	14	CAWSVGTQNQPQHF
.	TRBV30	TRBJ1-5	14	CAWSLAQGNQPQHF
.	TRBV29-1	TRBJ2-7	12	CSAWEDDYEQYF
.	TRBV20-1	TRBJ1-2	10	CSAPGDGYTF
.	TRBV30	TRBJ1-2	12	CAWSRGDNGYTF
.	TRBV29-1	TRBJ2-1	19	CSARAIDKDQGGSYNEQFF
.	TRBV30	TRBJ2-3	13	CAWRTEMGDTQYF
TRBD1	TRBV6-5	TRBJ2-1	13	CASRRDRGDEQFF
.	TRBV6-5	TRBJ2-6	15	CASSPTGPGANVLTF
.	TRBV2	TRBJ2-1	13	CASSSSAYNEQFF
.	TRBV9	TRBJ2-1	15	CASSVGTKEGDEQFF
TRBD1	TRBV7-9	TRBJ1-4	14	CASSSGTGSEKLFF
TRBD1	TRBV9	TRBJ2-3	16	CASSVARTGYTDTQYF
.	TRBV7-6	TRBJ1-6	18	CASSLDGYGSSYNSPLHF
.	TRBV7-2	TRBJ2-5	13	CASSRGQQETQYF
.	TRBV30	TRBJ2-1	14	CAWSVMRAYNEQFF